One sample yielded the 25 T cell receptor beta chains listed below, sequenced in a study of blood T cell repertoires in COVID-19. Measured with immunoSEQ multiplex PCR; TCRdb has only the in-frame clones, and not every one. Seen here are about 68,000 clones, 70% to 90% observed once, and the top ten hold roughly 8%. Sequencing was performed on peripheral blood. Receptors were obtained from a man younger than 40 with acute or convalescent COVID-19.

The sample holds one count of this clone. The rearrangement links TRBV11-2 to TRBJ2-5; D is unresolved. V lost 2 bases and J lost 5, with 12 bases in between. The CDR3 consists of 14 residues. Germline CDR1 SGHAT, CDR2 FQNNGV. The CDR3 DNA reads as TGTGCCAGCAGCTTAACGCAGGCGACGGAGACCCAGTACTTC. Translation gives CASSLTQATETQYF.

This chain links TRBV14 with TRBJ2-6; tentatively, D is TRBD1 (6 bases). Germline loops: CDR1 SGHDN, CDR2 FVKESK. Trimming stripped 4 bases from V and 2 bases from J, with 18 bases between. The CDR3 spans 18 residues. CDR3 in amino acids: CASSPFTGFRTGANVLTF. CDR3 nucleotides: TGTGCCAGCAGCCCTTTTACAGGGTTCCGGACTGGGGCCAACGTCCTGACTTTC.

The chain links TRBV6-1 to TRBJ2-1; 7 bases are a match to TRBD1. Germline V lookup: CDR1 MNHNS, CDR2 SASEGT. The J segment lost 4 bases and the V segment lost 4 bases, leaving 10 bases of the junction unmatched. CDR3 length equals 16 residues. In DNA form, the CDR3 reads TGTGCCAGCAGTGTCCATACAGGGGATTTATACAATGAGCAGTTCTTC. Protein product: CASSVHTGDLYNEQFF.

This clone appeared once. The rearrangement links TRBV5-1 to TRBJ1-1, with D tentatively TRBD1 (6 bases). The CDR3 runs to 14 residues. CDR1 and CDR2 from the germline V gene are SGHRS and YFSETQ. V dropped 2 bases and J dropped 5 bases, with 13 bases sitting between them. CDR3 bases: TGCGCCAGCAGCTTTGGGGGGGCCGGGACTGAAGCTTTCTTT. Translated: CASSFGGAGTEAFF.

The chain couples TRBV6-2 or TRBV6-3 to TRBJ1-5, with D perhaps TRBD1 (6 bases). In germline, CDR1 is MNHEY, CDR2 SVGEGT. The ends were cut back, 6 bases at V and 0 bases at J, with 36 bases in the middle. The CDR3 extends over 23 amino acids. The CDR3 DNA reads as TGTGCCAGCAGACCTGAACAGGTGGCAGGGGACGATGGATCGTTTTATAGCAATCAGCCCCAGCATTTT. It translates to CASRPEQVAGDDGSFYSNQPQHF.

This clone appeared a single time. This rearrangement joins TRBV5-1 to TRBJ1-6; D is unclear. This CDR3 comprises 17 residues. Germline V lookup: CDR1 SGHRS, CDR2 YFSETQ. The germline V and J ends were trimmed by 4 bases and 0 bases, with 14 bases remaining between them. CDR3 residues: CASSPGSSSSYNSPLHF. In nucleotides, the CDR3 is TGCGCCAGCAGCCCGGGGAGCAGCAGCTCCTATAATTCACCCCTCCACTTT.

This rearrangement joins TRBV6-1 to TRBJ2-3; 11 nucleotides agree with TRBD2. V gave up 1 base and J gave up 7 bases; unmatched junction bases: 4. Germline CDR1 reads MNHNS; CDR2 reads SASEGT. The CDR3 is made up of 15 amino acids. The CDR3 bases are TGTGCCAGCAGTGAAGGTGCTAGCGGGAGGAATACGCAGTATTTT. Residues: CASSEGASGRNTQYF.

CDR3 residues: CASSVAYGSYGYTF. For the CDR3, the DNA is TGTGCCAGCAGCGTAGCTTACGGGTCCTATGGCTACACCTTC. The V call is TRBV9, the J call TRBJ1-2; D is undetermined. Germline-derived CDR1 and CDR2 are SGDLS and YYNGEE. The CDR3 is made up of 14 amino acids. Trimming took off 0 bases at V and 4 bases at J, with 10 bases between the two ends.

The rearrangement uses TRBV5-1 and TRBJ2-4; possible D gene TRBD2, 7 bases. Germline CDR1 and CDR2: SGHRS and YFSETQ. The CDR3 is 16 residues long. Trimming took 0 bases from V and 3 from J, leaving 13 bases between them. In nucleotides, the CDR3 is TGCGCCAGCAGCTTGGTGGCGGGGGCCAGCAAAAACATTCAGTACTTC. Its protein is CASSLVAGASKNIQYF. Filled out from reference TRBV5-1 and TRBJ2-4, the complete variable domain reads KAGVTQTPRYLIKTRGQQVTLSCSPISGHRSVSWYQQTPGQGLQFLFEYFSETQRNKGNFPGRFSGRQFSNSRSEMNVSTLELGDSALYLCASSLVAGASKNIQYFGAGTRLSVL.

This clone was found once. The chain is built from TRBV5-1 and TRBJ2-3, with a possible D match to TRBD1 (6 bases). Trimming took off 7 bases at V and 1 base at J, with 10 bases between the two ends. This CDR3 comprises 13 residues. Germline CDR1 is SGHRS and CDR2 is YFSETQ. CDR3 coding DNA: TGCGCCAGCGGGGACACCCGCACAGATACGCAGTATTTT. This codes for CASGDTRTDTQYF.

V is TRBV4-3 and J is TRBJ2-1, with 10 bases identical to TRBD1. This CDR3 is built from 15 residues. V trimming: 2 bases; J trimming: 8 bases; junction bases outside the gene matches: 6. Germline CDR1 and CDR2: LGHNA and YSLEER. In nucleotides, the CDR3 is TGCGCCAGCAGCCAACGGACAGGGGGTGACGATGAGCAGTTCTTC. It encodes CASSQRTGGDDEQFF.

Concerning this clone itself: Germline and junction disagree at one end, which may indicate a read error. The CDR3 spells CASSSPRTSGNYEQYF. The CDR3, as DNA: TGTGCCAGCTCATCACCCCGGACTAGCGGGAACTACGAGCAGTACTTC. The chain has TRBV18 and TRBJ2-7, with TRBD2 identical over 12 bases. This CDR3 is 16 amino acids long. From germline, CDR1 is KGHSH and CDR2 LQKENI.

The genes are TRBV29-1 and TRBJ2-3, with D uncertain. This CDR3 contains 12 residues. V was trimmed by 7 bases and J by 4 bases, leaving 12 bases between them. Germline CDR1 SQVTM, CDR2 ANQGSEA. The CDR3 is CSAERGPDTQYF. The CDR3 nucleotides read TGCAGCGCGGAGCGAGGTCCAGATACGCAGTATTTT.

The chain couples TRBV5-1 to TRBJ2-2; the D gene is possibly TRBD2 (6 bases). The CDR3 totals 17 residues. V lost 4 bases and J 4 bases, leaving 20 bases between the germline ends. Germline CDR1 is SGHRS and CDR2 is YFSETQ. The CDR3 here is CASSGGGGSTATGELFF. The CDR3, as DNA: TGCGCCAGCAGCGGTGGGGGAGGCAGTACCGCCACCGGGGAGCTGTTTTTT. Together with reference TRBV5-1 and TRBJ2-2, the CDR3 gives the full variable domain: KAGVTQTPRYLIKTRGQQVTLSCSPISGHRSVSWYQQTPGQGLQFLFEYFSETQRNKGNFPGRFSGRQFSNSRSEMNVSTLELGDSALYLCASSGGGGSTATGELFFGEGSRLTVL.

This clone appeared once. The V and J genes are TRBV7-9 and TRBJ2-1; TRBD2 agrees at 10 bases. Germline V gene sequence: CDR1 SEHNR, CDR2 FQNEAQ (reference sequence). The CDR3 runs to 15 residues. The ends lost 2 bases at V and 5 bases at J; junction bases unmatched: 3. In nucleotides, the CDR3 is TGTGCCAGCAGCTTACGACTAGCGGGCGACAATGAGCAGTTCTTC. It specifies CASSLRLAGDNEQFF.

This clone was found a few times. This chain connects TRBV11-2 to TRBJ2-1; D is undetermined. CDR3 size: 16 residues. V shed 1 base and J shed 0 bases, with 10 bases lying between them. Germline-derived CDR1 and CDR2 are SGHAT and FQNNGV. CDR3 loop: CASSLGQWSSYNEQFF. As DNA, the CDR3 is TGTGCCAGCAGCTTAGGCCAGTGGAGCTCCTACAATGAGCAGTTCTTC. Using reference TRBV11-2 and TRBJ2-1 for the parts outside the CDR3, the full variable domain is EAGVAQSPRYKIIEKRQSVAFWCNPISGHATLYWYQQILGQGPKLLIQFQNNGVVDDSQLPKDRFSAERLKGVDSTLKIQPAKLEDSAVYLCASSLGQWSSYNEQFFGPGTRLTVL.

This rearrangement joins TRBV21-1 to TRBJ2-1; the listed D gene, TRBD2, was not tested against the DNA. TRBV21-1 is designated a pseudogene. This CDR3 contains 18 residues. CDR3 bases: TGTGCCAGCAGCAAAGTCTGGAGCGGTAGTAGCTCCTACAATGAGCAGTTCTTC. It yields the protein CASSKVWSGSSSYNEQFF.

In DNA, the CDR3 is TGTGCCTGGGCGACAGGGCTCAGCCATAATTCACCCCTCCACTTT. Translating it yields CAWATGLSHNSPLHF. The chain couples TRBV30 to TRBJ1-6, with TRBD1 matching 7 bases. This CDR3 comprises 15 residues. Germline V gene lookup returns CDR1 GTSNPN and CDR2 SVGIG (reference sequence). Trimming removed 5 bases from V and 5 bases from J; junction bases left unmatched: 9. Supplemented by reference TRBV30 and TRBJ1-6, the full variable domain reads SQTIHQWPATLVQPVGSPLSLECTVEGTSNPNLYWYRQAAGRGLQLLFYSVGIGQISSEVPQNLSASRPQDRQFILSSKKLLLSDSGFYLCAWATGLSHNSPLHFGNGTRLTVT.

This clone was seen just once. Distinct nucleotide sequences in the sample also encode this CDR3. The V call is TRBV19, the J call TRBJ2-7, with D perhaps TRBD1 (5 bases). Germline V gives CDR1 LNHDA, CDR2 SQIVND (reference sequence). V lost 1 base and J 6 bases, leaving 7 bases between the germline ends. This CDR3 has 12 residues. The CDR3 DNA reads TGTGCCAGTAGTATAGGGGGCGGCGAGCAGTACTTC. It yields the protein CASSIGGGEQYF.

The chain recombines TRBV7-3 with TRBJ2-3, with D perhaps matching TRBD2 (6 bases). Germline assignment: CDR1 SGHTA and CDR2 FQGTGA. Trimming took off 0 bases at V and 1 base at J, with 8 bases between the two ends. The CDR3 has 15 amino acids. The CDR3 loop reads CASSLTRERTDTQYF. CDR3 sequence (DNA): TGTGCCAGCAGCTTAACGCGGGAACGCACAGATACGCAGTATTTT. Full variable domain (missing parts from reference TRBV7-3 and TRBJ2-3): GAGVSQTPSNKVTEKGKYVELRCDPISGHTALYWYRQSLGQGPEFLIYFQGTGAADDSGLPNDRFFAVRPEGSVSTLKIQRTERGDSAVYLCASSLTRERTDTQYFGPGTRLTVL.

The J gene is TRBJ2-5, the V gene TRBV7-2; the D is unclear. V lost 4 bases and J lost 4, with 4 bases in between. Germline values: CDR1 SGHTA, CDR2 FQGNSA. CDR3 length: 11 residues. Here the CDR3 reads CASSSLETQYF. CDR3 coding DNA: TGTGCCAGCAGCTCCCTAGAGACCCAGTACTTC.

The J gene is TRBJ2-7, the V gene TRBV30; D is undetermined. Trimming left V 5 bases short and J 4 bases short, with 12 bases between. The germline V gene encodes CDR1 GTSNPN and CDR2 SVGIG (reference sequence). The CDR3 extends over 12 amino acids. CDR3 residues: CAWSDGEYEQYF. The CDR3 nucleotides are TGTGCCTGGTCTGACGGAGAGTACGAGCAGTACTTC.

The chain couples TRBV2 to TRBJ1-3; D call uncertain. Germline values: CDR1 SNHLY, CDR2 FYNNEI. Trimming stripped 6 bases from V and 4 bases from J, with 10 bases between. The CDR3 length is 13 residues. Here the CDR3 reads CASRHREGNTIYF. In nucleotides, the CDR3 is TGTGCCAGCAGGCACAGAGAAGGAAACACCATATATTTT. Variable domain in full (rest from reference TRBV2 and TRBJ1-3): EPEVTQTPSHQVTQMGQEVILRCVPISNHLYFYWYRQILGQKVEFLVSFYNNEISEKSEIFDDQFSVERPDGSNFTLKIRSTKLEDSAMYFCASRHREGNTIYFGEGSWLTVV.

This chain connects TRBV18 to TRBJ2-3, with 8 bases lining up with TRBD1. Germline lookup yields CDR1 KGHSH and CDR2 LQKENI. The junction had 9 bases not matched to a gene; V was cut back by 3 bases and J by 1 base. The CDR3 runs to 17 residues. CDR3 bases: TGTGCCAGCTCACCGCAGATTTCAGGGGGCGGCACAGATACGCAGTATTTT. It encodes CASSPQISGGGTDTQYF.

This chain connects TRBV27 to TRBJ1-2, with D tentatively TRBD1 (6 bases). Germline V lookup: CDR1 MNHEY, CDR2 SMNVEV (reference sequence). Trimming took 4 bases from V and 8 from J, leaving 11 bases between them. The CDR3 has 12 amino acids. CDR3 in amino acids: CASSSGAGGYTF. The CDR3 coding sequence is TGTGCCAGCAGTTCAGGGGCCGGGGGCTACACCTTC.